The sequence of this T cell receptor beta chain was determined in a study of T cell repertoires in cytomegalovirus infection. Overall study context: HLA-B-restricted CMV epitopes that are well studied, plus recently identified HLA-C-restricted ones, were used by the study. TCR beta signatures that were public indicated CMV infection and matching HLA type.

General study results and limits: The response measured ex vivo was dominated by TCR beta clonotypes (HLA-C-restricted and CMV-specific). There were carriers of CMV plus the relevant HLA, and cumulative public TCR beta family frequency identified them.

The CDR3 sequence is 13 residues long. V was clipped by 1 base and J by 6 bases, with 6 bases between them. Germline V gene lookup returns CDR1 SGHAT and CDR2 FQNNGV. Regarding this clonotype: Its antigen is unknown.

MiXCR was run by TCRdb on the reads, yielding one entry per CDR3 protein. The data show 230,000 or so distinct CDR3 sequences, approximately 40% seen once. V usage is TRBV11-2 and J usage is TRBJ2-2; D not resolved. This TCR came from a human donor in good health (CMV status not recorded). Some clones in this sample may be carry-over from other donors' samples. The sequences come from CD8+ T cells from cultured PBMCs, collected from culture after CMV antigen stimulation. CDR3 loop: CASSLVVPGELFF. The DNA for the CDR3 is TGTGCCAGCAGCTTAGTGGTTCCCGGGGAGCTGTTTTTT.